This TCR beta chain was sequenced during a study of technical replicates of blood from a handful of donors. Data came from immunoSEQ multiplex PCR; TCRdb stores just in-frame clones and leaves some out. Of tens of thousands of clones listed, roughly 90% are singletons. This CDR3 region has 15 residues. V was pared by 8 bases and J by 0 bases, with 13 bases between. Germline assignment: CDR1 MDHEN and CDR2 SYDVKM. This chain joins TRBV28 and TRBJ2-2; no firm D call. The source of this sequence is a human donor in good health. Sequenced input: T cells isolated from PBMCs. The CDR3 bases are TGTGCCAGCCTGGCGACACCAACGAACACCGGGGAGCTGTTTTTT. Its translation: CASLATPTNTGELFF.